These 29 T cell receptor beta chains share one sample of origin, sequenced in a study of blood T cell repertoires in COVID-19. Sequenced by immunoSEQ multiplex PCR; TCRdb stores in-frame clones only, minus some. The sample lists some 170,000 clones, around nine tenths occurring once. Sequencing used peripheral blood. These receptors all come from a man aged 55-75 years with active or convalescent COVID-19.

This clone was recorded once. CDR3 DNA: TGCGCCAGCAGTGATAGGGGTTACAGCAATCAGCCCCAGCATTTT. Amino acid sequence: CASSDRGYSNQPQHF. The chain couples TRBV10-2 to TRBJ1-5; weak D call: TRBD1 (5 bases). This CDR3 comprises 15 residues. Per germline, CDR1 WSHSY and CDR2 SAAADI. V lost 3 bases to trimming and J lost 1 base, with 10 bases between them.

This chain connects TRBV7-2 to TRBJ2-7, with 11 nucleotides matching TRBD1. Germline loops: CDR1 SGHTA, CDR2 FQGNSA. CDR3 length: 14 residues. V lost 5 bases and J lost 3; bases outside the gene matches: 3. This CDR3 reads CASSPGQGGYEQYF. CDR3 DNA sequence: TGTGCCAGCAGCCCGGGACAGGGGGGCTACGAGCAGTACTTC.

The chain recombines TRBV4-1 with TRBJ1-4; D is ambiguous. Germline CDR1 MGHRA, CDR2 YSYEKL. The CDR3 is 16 amino acids. Trimming removed 3 bases at V and 0 bases at J, with 11 bases between. CDR3 amino acids: CASSHTRGATNEKLFF. CDR3 bases: TGCGCCAGCAGCCACACTCGGGGAGCAACTAATGAAAAACTGTTTTTT.

V usage is TRBV2 and J usage is TRBJ2-3, with TRBD2 identical over 11 bases. The junction had 13 bases not matched to a gene; V was cut back by 6 bases and J by 8 bases. Germline V gene data show CDR1 as SNHLY and CDR2 as FYNNEI. CDR3 length: 16 amino acids. The CDR3 sequence: CASRLGTSGLGGTQYF. The CDR3 bases are TGTGCCAGCAGACTAGGGACTAGCGGTCTAGGGGGTACGCAGTATTTT.

CDR3 in DNA: TGTGCCAGCAGTGAAATAGTGAACTATGGCTACACCTTC. It specifies CASSEIVNYGYTF. The chain links TRBV2 to TRBJ1-2, with no clear D. Germline lookup yields CDR1 SNHLY and CDR2 FYNNEI. The CDR3 sequence is 13 residues long. V lost 2 bases and J lost 2, with 6 bases in between. The complete variable domain, with remaining parts taken from reference TRBV2 and TRBJ1-2, reads EPEVTQTPSHQVTQMGQEVILRCVPISNHLYFYWYRQILGQKVEFLVSFYNNEISEKSEIFDDQFSVERPDGSNFTLKIRSTKLEDSAMYFCASSEIVNYGYTFGSGTRLTVV.

The chain couples TRBV4-1 to TRBJ2-3; 14 nucleotides agree with TRBD2. The CDR3 totals 20 residues. Losses at the gene ends were 4 bases for V and 2 bases for J; bases not matched to a gene: 14. Germline lookup yields CDR1 MGHRA and CDR2 YSYEKL. The CDR3 loop reads CASSPPGTSGRGGFTDTQYF. CDR3 nucleotide sequence: TGCGCCAGCAGCCCCCCCGGGACTAGCGGGAGAGGGGGCTTCACAGATACGCAGTATTTT.

The gene calls are TRBV6-5 and TRBJ1-2, with a tentative D call TRBD1 (5 bases). Trimming removed 6 bases at V and 8 bases at J, with 19 bases between. Germline values: CDR1 MNHEY, CDR2 SVGAGI. The CDR3 totals 14 residues. CDR3 amino acids: CASSSGGGVRGYTF. The CDR3 nucleotides are TGTGCCAGCAGCTCCGGAGGAGGGGTTAGAGGCTACACCTTC.

The chain combines TRBV10-3 with TRBJ2-5; 10 nucleotides line up with TRBD2. CDR1 is ENHRY, CDR2 SYGVKD, per germline. Unmatched junction bases numbered 8, after V lost 0 bases and J lost 1 base. The CDR3 spans 18 residues. This CDR3 is CAISESLPSGRVQETQYF. The CDR3 coding sequence is TGTGCCATCAGTGAGTCACTCCCTAGCGGGAGAGTCCAAGAGACCCAGTACTTC.

This CDR3 reads CASSFGGRWLDTF. The CDR3 DNA sequence: TGTGCCAGCAGTTTTGGGGGGAGATGGTTGGACACCTTC. The rearrangement links TRBV12-3 or TRBV12-4 to TRBJ1-2; the D gene is possibly TRBD1 (5 bases). Deletions cut 3 bases from V and 12 bases from J, with 17 bases between. CDR3 length: 13 amino acids.

CDR3 residues: CASSPGQGGGYTF. The CDR3 DNA follows: TGCGCCAGCAGCCCTGGACAGGGGGGAGGCTACACCTTC. The V gene is TRBV23-1, the J gene TRBJ1-2; 10 bases are shared with TRBD1. TRBV23-1 falls under the ORF class, with uncertain function. J was trimmed by 8 bases and V by 6 bases; bases with no gene match: 6. The CDR3 has 13 residues.

This rearrangement joins TRBV7-6 to TRBJ1-1; a weak D match, TRBD1 (6 bases). Germline V gives CDR1 SGHVS, CDR2 FNYEAQ. This CDR3 is 13 amino acids long. Deletions cut 5 bases from V and 2 bases from J, with 9 bases between. For the CDR3, the DNA is TGTGCCAGCAGCATACAGGGAAACACTGAAGCTTTCTTT. The encoded protein is CASSIQGNTEAFF.

J is TRBJ1-2 and V is TRBV6-5; weak D call: TRBD1 (5 bases). This CDR3 contains 15 residues. With 0 bases removed from V and 7 bases from J, the gap between germline ends came to 15 bases. The germline V gene has CDR1 MNHEY and CDR2 SVGAGI. The CDR3 sequence is CASSYSNTGVGGYTF. The CDR3 DNA reads as TGTGCCAGCAGTTACTCGAATACGGGGGTCGGTGGCTACACCTTC.

A single count supports this clone. The chain carries TRBV10-1 and TRBJ2-7, with D possibly matching TRBD1 (6 bases). The germline CDR1 and CDR2 sequences are WNHNN and SYGVQD (reference sequence). Trimming stripped 3 bases from V and 0 bases from J, with 12 bases between. CDR3 length: 15 residues. The CDR3 reads CASSDPGQSSYEQYF. In nucleotides, the CDR3 is TGCGCCAGCAGTGACCCAGGACAGAGCTCCTACGAGCAGTACTTC.

The gene calls are TRBV19 and TRBJ1-2; possible D gene TRBD1, 5 bases. CDR3 length: 13 residues. CDR1 LNHDA and CDR2 SQIVND come from the germline V gene (reference sequence). V was shortened by 3 bases and J by 4 bases, with 9 bases between the two germline ends. CDR3 protein: CASSIPGFYGYTF. CDR3 nucleotide sequence: TGTGCCAGTAGTATCCCAGGGTTCTATGGCTACACCTTC. Looking up the rest from reference TRBV19 and TRBJ1-2 gives the full variable domain: DGGITQSPKYLFRKEGQNVTLSCEQNLNHDAMYWYRQDPGQGLRLIYYSQIVNDFQKGDIAEGYSVSREKKESFPLTVTSAQKNPTAFYLCASSIPGFYGYTFGSGTRLTVV.

This clone was counted only a few times. This chain links TRBV21-1 with TRBJ1-1; no check of the table's D call, TRBD1, against the DNA was made. TRBV21-1 constitutes a pseudogene. The CDR3 is 19 amino acids. CDR3 protein: CASSTQVPNTKRMNTEAFF. CDR3 bases: TGTGCCAGCAGCACACAGGTCCCCAACACTAAACGAATGAACACTGAAGCTTTCTTT.

The chain links TRBV7-2 to TRBJ2-4; 8 bases align to TRBD2. The germline CDR1 and CDR2 sequences are SGHTA and FQGNSA. This CDR3 spans 15 amino acids. The V gene end was trimmed by 1 base and the J gene end by 7 bases; junction bases not matched to a gene: 6. The CDR3 DNA is TGTGCCAGCAGCTTAGGCGGGAGGAGGGAGAACATTCAGTACTTC. This encodes CASSLGGRRENIQYF.

This sequence joins TRBV2 and TRBJ1-1; D unresolved. The CDR3 length is 16 residues. Trimming stripped 6 bases from V and 0 bases from J, with 17 bases between. Looked up from germline, CDR1 is SNHLY and CDR2 is FYNNEI. In nucleotides, the CDR3 is TGTGCCAGCAGCGGTACAGTTGACCGTCTGAACACTGAAGCTTTCTTT. Translated: CASSGTVDRLNTEAFF.

The chain recombines TRBV2 with TRBJ1-1; D ambiguous. This CDR3 has 15 residues. Trimming pared 0 bases from V and 8 bases from J, leaving 16 bases between. The germline gives CDR1 SNHLY, CDR2 FYNNEI. The CDR3 sequence is CASSEALGGVREAFF. In DNA, the CDR3 is TGTGCCAGCAGTGAAGCGCTTGGAGGAGTCAGAGAAGCTTTCTTT.

CDR3 in amino acids: CASSPQSSYEQFF. The CDR3 nucleotides read TGTGCCAGCTCACCCCAGTCTAGTTATGAGCAGTTCTTC. V and J are TRBV18 and TRBJ2-1; D remains unclear. CDR1 KGHSH and CDR2 LQKENI come from the germline V gene. The V and J ends lost 3 bases and 8 bases respectively, with 11 bases between them. The CDR3 totals 13 residues.

The chain employs TRBV7-2 and TRBJ1-1, with 8 bases matching TRBD1. Unmatched junction bases numbered 2, after V lost 1 base and J lost 1 base. The length of the CDR3 is 15 residues. The germline V gene has CDR1 SGHTA and CDR2 FQGNSA. The CDR3 sequence: CASSLVGTGNTEAFF. Written as DNA, the CDR3 is TGTGCCAGCAGCTTAGTGGGGACAGGGAACACTGAAGCTTTCTTT.

This clone has a single count. This chain links TRBV15 with TRBJ2-6, with TRBD2 identical over 11 bases. The V segment lost 0 bases and the J segment 2 bases; nucleotides outside the gene matches: 6. The germline CDR1 and CDR2 sequences are LNHNV and YYDKDF (reference sequence). The CDR3 is made up of 19 amino acids. CDR3 sequence reads: CATSRDLIAGGPGANVLTF. Here the CDR3 DNA reads TGTGCCACCAGCAGAGATCTAATAGCGGGAGGGCCTGGGGCCAACGTCCTGACTTTC.

CDR3 in DNA: TGTGCCAGCAGCGAAATGGTCCGGGACAATGAGCAGTTCTTC. Residues: CASSEMVRDNEQFF. The chain couples TRBV9 to TRBJ2-1; D unresolved. Trimming removed 3 bases from V and 5 bases from J, with 12 bases in between. CDR1 is SGDLS and CDR2 is YYNGEE in the germline V gene. The CDR3 runs 14 residues. Complete variable domain (other parts from reference TRBV9 and TRBJ2-1): DSGVTQTPKHLITATGQRVTLRCSPRSGDLSVYWYQQSLDQGLQFLIQYYNGEERAKGNILERFSAQQFPDLHSELNLSSLELGDSALYFCASSEMVRDNEQFFGPGTRLTVL.

V and J are TRBV10-2 and TRBJ1-1; unclear D gene. Germline V gives CDR1 WSHSY, CDR2 SAAADI. V lost 4 bases to trimming and J lost 2 bases, with 8 bases between them. CDR3 length: 13 amino acids. The CDR3 reads CASSGERNTEAFF. Here the CDR3 DNA reads TGCGCCAGCAGTGGGGAGAGAAACACTGAAGCTTTCTTT.

This chain joins TRBV10-3 and TRBJ2-5; TRBD1 matches 7 bases. Germline V lookup: CDR1 ENHRY, CDR2 SYGVKD. This CDR3 has 14 amino acids. V trimming: 7 bases; J trimming: 5 bases; junction bases outside the gene matches: 10. The DNA for the CDR3 is TGTGCCATCAAAGGGGGCCGTGGGGAGGAGACCCAGTACTTC. It is translated as CAIKGGRGEETQYF.

The chain couples TRBV6-1 to TRBJ1-2; D remains unclear. Trimming stripped 2 bases from V and 6 bases from J, with 19 bases between. The germline V gene has CDR1 MNHNS and CDR2 SASEGT. There are 16 residues in the CDR3. The CDR3 protein is CASSETPGRGWDGYTF. The CDR3 nucleotides are TGTGCCAGCAGTGAAACCCCGGGTCGGGGTTGGGATGGCTACACCTTC.

The chain combines TRBV6-1 with TRBJ1-4; 9 nucleotides agree with TRBD1. Germline V CDR1 and CDR2: MNHNS, SASEGT. The V segment lost 3 bases and the J segment 8 bases; nucleotides outside the gene matches: 4. This CDR3 comprises 14 residues. The CDR3 DNA follows: TGTGCCAGCAGTGAGAGGACAGGGGCCGAAAAACTGTTTTTT. It encodes CASSERTGAEKLFF.

This chain uses TRBV10-3 with TRBJ2-2; 7 bases line up with TRBD2. This CDR3 is 15 amino acids long. Germline-derived CDR1 and CDR2 are ENHRY and SYGVKD. V was pared by 6 bases and J by 0 bases, with 4 bases of the junction left unmatched. The CDR3 sequence is CAISRLAANTGELFF. The CDR3 nucleotides read TGTGCCATCAGCCGGCTAGCGGCGAACACCGGGGAGCTGTTTTTT.

This clone has a single count. V and J are TRBV12-3 or TRBV12-4 and TRBJ2-7; 7 bases line up with TRBD1. This CDR3 is 13 amino acids long. V was clipped by 6 bases and J by 0 bases; unmatched bases: 2. Here the CDR3 reads CASSRDSSYEQYF. CDR3 in DNA: TGTGCCAGCAGCAGGGACAGCTCCTACGAGCAGTACTTC.

This clone came up once. The chain couples TRBV7-2 to TRBJ2-3, with TRBD2 matching 11 bases. J lost 0 bases, V lost 0 bases, and 5 bases had no gene match. Germline lookup yields CDR1 SGHTA and CDR2 FQGNSA. This CDR3 region has 18 residues. CDR3 bases: TGTGCCAGCAGCTTAGCGGCTAGCGGGGGGTCGAGCACAGATACGCAGTATTTT. Translated: CASSLAASGGSSTDTQYF.